This TCR beta chain was observed in a study of T cell responses to AZD1222 COVID-19 vaccine. Here immunoSEQ multiplex PCR was the method, and the copy in TCRdb shows in-frame clones only, minus some. The top ten hold around 15% of the sample, which has 50,000 to 65,000 clones, roughly 90% seen once. This clone came up once. Its specificity is unknown. Trimming left V 5 bases short and J 1 base short, with 11 bases between. Germline V CDR1 and CDR2: GTSNPN, SVGIG (reference sequence). The CDR3 extends over 14 amino acids. Findings and limits, study-wide: Seropositive status at baseline applied to only a handful of AZD1222 recipients. Among the donors, most were white British and more were female, and clonal diversity was possibly underestimated.

V gene TRBV30 combines with J gene TRBJ2-2; D perhaps matches TRBD2 (6 bases). The input for sequencing was peripheral blood, taken 28 days after the second AZD1222 dose. The clonotype originates from an adult who received the AZD1222 COVID-19 vaccine. CDR3 DNA: TGTGCCTGGGGGGGGAGTCGGAACACCGGGGAGCTGTTTTTT. Translating gives CAWGGSRNTGELFF.